One sample yielded the 9 T cell receptor beta chains listed below, sequenced in a study of tumor-infiltrating lymphocytes in oesophageal squamous cell carcinoma. Each CDR3 protein gets one entry after TCRdb re-called the PCR reads with MiXCR. The table records around 15,000 distinct CDR3 sequences, approximately 56% of them present only once. Sequenced material: esophageal tumor tissue. Receptor source: a male donor with esophageal squamous cell carcinoma.

This clonotype showed up many times. The V and J genes are TRBV20-1 and TRBJ1-6; D may be TRBD1 (5 bases). The CDR3 loop spans 13 amino acids. Trimming removed 3 bases at V and 8 bases at J, with 11 bases between. CDR1 is DFQATT and CDR2 is SNEGSKA in the germline V gene (reference sequence). The CDR3 sequence: CSARGDFDSPLHF. The CDR3 DNA reads as TGCAGTGCTAGGGGGGACTTTGATTCACCCCTCCACTTT.

The chain has TRBV7-3 and TRBJ2-1, with unresolved D. With 1 base removed from V and 7 bases from J, the gap between germline ends came to 8 bases. The CDR3 extends over 13 amino acids. Per the germline V gene, CDR1 is SGHTA and CDR2 is FQGTGA. CDR3 residues: CASSLNYGNEQFF. CDR3 DNA sequence: TGTGCCAGCAGCTTAAATTATGGGAATGAGCAGTTCTTC.

The chain has TRBV24-1 and TRBJ2-6; D perhaps matches TRBD1 (5 bases). The V end was cut by 2 bases, the J end by 0 bases, with 10 bases between. Germline V lookup: CDR1 KGHDR, CDR2 SFDVKD. The CDR3 extends over 17 amino acids. This chain's CDR3 is CATSDSTAVSGANVLTF. As DNA, the CDR3 is TGTGCCACCAGTGATTCGACAGCCGTCTCTGGGGCCAACGTCCTGACTTTC.

This clonotype is labeled medium-sized. The chain carries TRBV27 and TRBJ1-1; 9 bases are shared with TRBD1. The CDR3 totals 13 residues. The germline V gene encodes CDR1 MNHEY and CDR2 SMNVEV (reference sequence). With 9 bases clipped from V and 5 bases from J, the junction kept 7 bases outside the gene matches. The CDR3 nucleotides are TGTGCCAGTGCACAGGGGGCGCGGACTGAAGCTTTCTTT. Translation gives CASAQGARTEAFF.

A remark on this clonotype: The germline gene is not matched at one end of the junction; a read error may be the cause. This sequence joins TRBV13 and TRBJ1-1, with TRBD1 as a possible D gene (6 bases). Per the germline V gene, CDR1 is PRHDT and CDR2 is FYEKMQ (reference sequence). CDR3 length equals 11 residues. The CDR3 sequence is CASSLGQGTRF. CDR3 DNA: TGTGCCAGCAGCTTAGGCCAGGGGACCCGATTT.

The chain uses TRBV28 and TRBJ2-5, with 8 bases aligning to TRBD2. The assigned J gene may be wrong: the sequence end matches TRBJ2-7 better. The CDR3 is 16 amino acids. Germline CDR1 reads MDHEN; CDR2 reads SYDVKM. The CDR3 DNA sequence: TGTGCCAGCAGTTTATCTCCAGCGGGAGCCCCCTACGAGCAGTACTTC. Its translation is CASSLSPAGAPYEQYF.

The chain has TRBV7-8 and TRBJ2-5; D not resolved. Germline V gives CDR1 SGHVS, CDR2 FQNEAQ. This CDR3 is 11 amino acids long. Trimming removed 3 bases at V and 4 bases at J, with 3 bases between. CDR3 in DNA: TGTGCCAGCAGCTTTACAGAGACCCAGTACTTC. This codes for CASSFTETQYF.

This clonotype was counted a single time. In DNA, the CDR3 is TGTGCCAGCAGTAAAGTTATTGAGACCCAGTACTTC. Translated, it gives CASSKVIETQYF. The V gene is TRBV12-3 or TRBV12-4, the J gene TRBJ2-1; D ambiguous. Judging by the DNA end, TRBJ2-5 fits better; the J call may be wrong. The CDR3 extends over 12 amino acids.

This chain uses TRBV6-1 with TRBJ2-1; 9 bases map to TRBD2. V shed 4 bases and J 4 bases; nucleotides not matched to a gene: 5. Germline lookup yields CDR1 MNHNS and CDR2 SASEGT. This CDR3 spans 15 amino acids. CDR3 in amino acids: CASSVGRGGYNEQFF. In DNA form, the CDR3 reads TGTGCCAGCAGTGTAGGGCGGGGGGGATACAATGAGCAGTTCTTC.